The 18 T cell receptor beta chains reported below all come from one sample, sequenced in a study of CD8+CD57+ T cells in acquired aplastic anemia. TCR beta VDJ and CDR3 profiles were obtained from a genomic DNA template. TCRdb re-derived calls from the reads in MiXCR, one entry per CDR3 protein. The sample lists approximately 220,000 distinct CDR3 sequences; approximately 45% were seen once. Patients chosen for sequencing had shown CD8+CD57+ cell expansion by flow cytometry. Sequencing input: sorted CD4+, CD8+, or CD8+CD57+ T cells (not recorded which) from PBMCs. The receptors shown here come from a human donor with aplastic anemia.

The V call is TRBV27, the J call TRBJ2-3; D uncertain. The CDR3 has 15 amino acids. The V and J ends lost 1 base and 2 bases respectively, with 10 bases between them. The germline gives CDR1 MNHEY, CDR2 SMNVEV (reference sequence). The CDR3 here is CASSLFSFFTDTQYF. CDR3 DNA: TGTGCCAGCAGTTTATTCTCGTTCTTCACAGATACGCAGTATTTT.

The chain recombines TRBV24-1 with TRBJ1-2; a weak D match, TRBD1 (5 bases). The V gene's germline CDR1 is KGHDR and CDR2 SFDVKD. Trimming took 2 bases from V and 2 from J, leaving 8 bases between them. This CDR3 spans 14 amino acids. CDR3 residues: CATSDWGTNYGYTF. The CDR3 DNA sequence: TGTGCCACCAGTGATTGGGGCACCAACTATGGCTACACCTTC.

Regarding this clonotype: A much larger clone lies a single base off, so this may be a read error. The genes are TRBV7-9 and TRBJ1-4; tentative D call: TRBD1 (6 bases). The CDR3 is 15 amino acids. Germline V gene data show CDR1 as SEHNR and CDR2 as FQNEAQ (reference sequence). Trimming shortened V by 2 bases and J by 6 bases, and 13 bases separated the two germline ends. The CDR3 region is CASSLRGGLHEKLFF. The DNA for the CDR3 is TGTGCCAGCAGCTTAAGGGGGGGGCTTCATGAAAAACTGTTTTTT.

DNA for the CDR3: TGTGCCACCAGCAGAGACGGACAGGGTAACGAAAAACTGTTTTTT. The encoded protein is CATSRDGQGNEKLFF. J is TRBJ1-4 and V is TRBV15, with 8 bases that match TRBD1. After removal of 0 bases from V and 8 bases from J, the junction contained 5 bases not matched to a gene. Germline CDR1 LNHNV, CDR2 YYDKDF (reference sequence). There are 15 residues in the CDR3. Filled out from reference TRBV15 and TRBJ1-4, the complete variable domain reads DAMVIQNPRYQVTQFGKPVTLSCSQTLNHNVMYWYQQKSSQAPKLLFHYYDKDFNNEADTPDNFQSRRPNTSFCFLDIRSPGLGDTAMYLCATSRDGQGNEKLFFGSGTQLSVL.

This clonotype was detected only a few times. This chain joins TRBV9 and TRBJ2-5; 8 bases map to TRBD2. Germline V gives CDR1 SGDLS, CDR2 YYNGEE. V lost 4 bases to trimming and J lost 0 bases; unmatched junction nucleotides: 11. The CDR3 consists of 17 residues. The DNA for the CDR3 is TGTGCCAGCAGCCCCCGTGGTAGCGGGGCCTACCAAGAGACCCAGTACTTC. This sequence encodes CASSPRGSGAYQETQYF.

This clonotype appeared a few times. The chain recombines TRBV9 with TRBJ2-7; TRBD1 matches at 7 bases. Germline V CDR1 and CDR2: SGDLS, YYNGEE. The CDR3 has 15 amino acids. V gave up 3 bases and J gave up 0 bases; unmatched junction bases: 6. The CDR3 DNA reads TGTGCCAGCAGCGCTACAGGGGACCGCTCCTACGAGCAGTACTTC. It encodes CASSATGDRSYEQYF.

CDR3 protein: CASRGTGPYCGYTF. Written as DNA, the CDR3 is TGTGCCAGCAGAGGGACAGGACCTTACTGTGGCTACACCTTC. The chain links TRBV6-4 to TRBJ1-2; 8 bases are shared with TRBD1. V lost 6 bases, J lost 7 bases, and 10 bases stayed unmatched. The CDR3 has 14 residues. Germline V gives CDR1 MRHNA, CDR2 SNTAGT.

Many counts were recorded for this clonotype. The rearrangement uses TRBV19 and TRBJ1-1, with D possibly being TRBD1 (6 bases). The V gene lost 4 bases and the J gene lost 4 bases, with 16 bases spanning the gap. Germline loops: CDR1 LNHDA, CDR2 SQIVND (reference sequence). The CDR3 spans 15 residues. This CDR3 is CASSTFPTGTTEAFF. DNA for the CDR3: TGTGCCAGTAGTACCTTCCCGACAGGAACCACTGAAGCTTTCTTT.

There are a few counts of this clonotype. V usage is TRBV27 and J usage is TRBJ2-3; 7 nucleotides match TRBD1. The J segment lost 5 bases and the V segment lost 3 bases, leaving 5 bases of the junction unmatched. Per germline, CDR1 MNHEY and CDR2 SMNVEV (reference sequence). The CDR3 sequence is 14 residues long. In DNA, the CDR3 is TGTGCCAGCAGTTTGAAGACAGGGTTAGATACGCAGTATTTT. It codes for CASSLKTGLDTQYF.

The rearrangement links TRBV15 to TRBJ2-3; 9 bases map to TRBD2. CDR1 is LNHNV, CDR2 YYDKDF, per germline (reference sequence). This CDR3 has 15 amino acids. Trimming cost V 5 bases and J 0 bases; bases outside gene matches: 3. The CDR3 DNA is TGTGCCACCAGCGGAGCGGGAGGCAGCACAGATACGCAGTATTTT. Protein: CATSGAGGSTDTQYF.

This clonotype was recorded at least ten times. The CDR3 DNA reads TGTGCCAGCAGCGTAGAAGGGGGAGGATGGTACGAGCAGTACTTC. It encodes CASSVEGGGWYEQYF. This chain links TRBV9 with TRBJ2-7, with D tentatively TRBD1 or TRBD2 (6 bases each). Trimming stripped 0 bases from V and 4 bases from J, with 14 bases between. This CDR3 is 15 amino acids long. CDR1 is SGDLS, CDR2 YYNGEE, per germline.

This clonotype has only a few counts. The chain joins TRBV5-1 to TRBJ2-5; a weak D match, TRBD1 (6 bases). This CDR3 spans 17 amino acids. Germline assignment: CDR1 SGHRS and CDR2 YFSETQ. Deletions cut 1 base from V and 1 base from J, with 17 bases between. CDR3 DNA sequence: TGCGCCAGCAGCTTGTCGTGGCCCCTCAGGGGCCAAGAGACCCAGTACTTC. Protein sequence: CASSLSWPLRGQETQYF.

The chain is built from TRBV7-2 and TRBJ1-5, with 12 nucleotides matching TRBD1. Germline V CDR1 and CDR2: SGHTA, FQGNSA. V lost 6 bases and J lost 5; bases outside the gene matches: 5. CDR3 length: 15 residues. CDR3 sequence reads: CASSDGTGGDQPQHF. The CDR3, as DNA: TGTGCCAGCAGTGACGGGACAGGGGGCGATCAGCCCCAGCATTTT.

This sequence joins TRBV30 and TRBJ2-2, with D hard to call. In germline, CDR1 is GTSNPN, CDR2 SVGIG (reference sequence). This CDR3 has 13 amino acids. Trimming stripped 0 bases from V and 4 bases from J, with 6 bases between. The CDR3 loop reads CAWSVGFTGELFF. The CDR3 nucleotides read TGTGCCTGGAGTGTAGGTTTCACCGGGGAGCTGTTTTTT.

The chain carries TRBV15 and TRBJ2-3, with a weak D call TRBD1 (7 bases). Trimming shortened V by 8 bases and J by 10 bases, and 19 bases separated the two germline ends. CDR1 LNHNV and CDR2 YYDKDF come from the germline V gene (reference sequence). The CDR3 consists of 13 residues. CDR3 amino acids: CATGGGRGGSQYF. For the CDR3, the DNA is TGTGCCACCGGAGGGGGCCGTGGTGGTTCGCAGTATTTT. Together with reference TRBV15 and TRBJ2-3, the CDR3 gives the full variable domain: DAMVIQNPRYQVTQFGKPVTLSCSQTLNHNVMYWYQQKSSQAPKLLFHYYDKDFNNEADTPDNFQSRRPNTSFCFLDIRSPGLGDTAMYLCATGGGRGGSQYFGPGTRLTVL.

This clonotype was counted at least ten times. The chain carries TRBV7-9 and TRBJ1-1; TRBD1 matches at 7 bases. Germline V CDR1 and CDR2: SEHNR, FQNEAQ (reference sequence). The CDR3 sequence is 14 residues long. V shed 1 base and J 4 bases; nucleotides not matched to a gene: 3. The CDR3, as DNA: TGTGCCAGCAGCTTAGGGAGGGGGCTCACTGAAGCTTTCTTT. Translated: CASSLGRGLTEAFF.

The table lists this clonotype with many counts. In DNA form, the CDR3 reads TGTGCCAGCAGCGTAGAAGGGATCGATACGCAGTATTTT. Its protein is CASSVEGIDTQYF. The chain employs TRBV9 and TRBJ2-3, with D hard to call. V lost 0 bases and J 6 bases, leaving 8 bases between the germline ends. The CDR3 consists of 13 residues. Germline V gene lookup returns CDR1 SGDLS and CDR2 YYNGEE.

The sample holds many counts of this clonotype. The chain has TRBV7-9 and TRBJ1-1, with 7 bases aligning to TRBD1. The V and J ends lost 6 bases and 1 base, in that order; junction bases with no gene match: 8. Germline V gene sequence: CDR1 SEHNR, CDR2 FQNEAQ (reference sequence). The CDR3 covers 15 residues. This CDR3 reads CASRLEDRPNTEAFF. DNA for the CDR3: TGTGCCAGCAGGCTGGAGGACAGGCCGAACACTGAAGCTTTCTTT.